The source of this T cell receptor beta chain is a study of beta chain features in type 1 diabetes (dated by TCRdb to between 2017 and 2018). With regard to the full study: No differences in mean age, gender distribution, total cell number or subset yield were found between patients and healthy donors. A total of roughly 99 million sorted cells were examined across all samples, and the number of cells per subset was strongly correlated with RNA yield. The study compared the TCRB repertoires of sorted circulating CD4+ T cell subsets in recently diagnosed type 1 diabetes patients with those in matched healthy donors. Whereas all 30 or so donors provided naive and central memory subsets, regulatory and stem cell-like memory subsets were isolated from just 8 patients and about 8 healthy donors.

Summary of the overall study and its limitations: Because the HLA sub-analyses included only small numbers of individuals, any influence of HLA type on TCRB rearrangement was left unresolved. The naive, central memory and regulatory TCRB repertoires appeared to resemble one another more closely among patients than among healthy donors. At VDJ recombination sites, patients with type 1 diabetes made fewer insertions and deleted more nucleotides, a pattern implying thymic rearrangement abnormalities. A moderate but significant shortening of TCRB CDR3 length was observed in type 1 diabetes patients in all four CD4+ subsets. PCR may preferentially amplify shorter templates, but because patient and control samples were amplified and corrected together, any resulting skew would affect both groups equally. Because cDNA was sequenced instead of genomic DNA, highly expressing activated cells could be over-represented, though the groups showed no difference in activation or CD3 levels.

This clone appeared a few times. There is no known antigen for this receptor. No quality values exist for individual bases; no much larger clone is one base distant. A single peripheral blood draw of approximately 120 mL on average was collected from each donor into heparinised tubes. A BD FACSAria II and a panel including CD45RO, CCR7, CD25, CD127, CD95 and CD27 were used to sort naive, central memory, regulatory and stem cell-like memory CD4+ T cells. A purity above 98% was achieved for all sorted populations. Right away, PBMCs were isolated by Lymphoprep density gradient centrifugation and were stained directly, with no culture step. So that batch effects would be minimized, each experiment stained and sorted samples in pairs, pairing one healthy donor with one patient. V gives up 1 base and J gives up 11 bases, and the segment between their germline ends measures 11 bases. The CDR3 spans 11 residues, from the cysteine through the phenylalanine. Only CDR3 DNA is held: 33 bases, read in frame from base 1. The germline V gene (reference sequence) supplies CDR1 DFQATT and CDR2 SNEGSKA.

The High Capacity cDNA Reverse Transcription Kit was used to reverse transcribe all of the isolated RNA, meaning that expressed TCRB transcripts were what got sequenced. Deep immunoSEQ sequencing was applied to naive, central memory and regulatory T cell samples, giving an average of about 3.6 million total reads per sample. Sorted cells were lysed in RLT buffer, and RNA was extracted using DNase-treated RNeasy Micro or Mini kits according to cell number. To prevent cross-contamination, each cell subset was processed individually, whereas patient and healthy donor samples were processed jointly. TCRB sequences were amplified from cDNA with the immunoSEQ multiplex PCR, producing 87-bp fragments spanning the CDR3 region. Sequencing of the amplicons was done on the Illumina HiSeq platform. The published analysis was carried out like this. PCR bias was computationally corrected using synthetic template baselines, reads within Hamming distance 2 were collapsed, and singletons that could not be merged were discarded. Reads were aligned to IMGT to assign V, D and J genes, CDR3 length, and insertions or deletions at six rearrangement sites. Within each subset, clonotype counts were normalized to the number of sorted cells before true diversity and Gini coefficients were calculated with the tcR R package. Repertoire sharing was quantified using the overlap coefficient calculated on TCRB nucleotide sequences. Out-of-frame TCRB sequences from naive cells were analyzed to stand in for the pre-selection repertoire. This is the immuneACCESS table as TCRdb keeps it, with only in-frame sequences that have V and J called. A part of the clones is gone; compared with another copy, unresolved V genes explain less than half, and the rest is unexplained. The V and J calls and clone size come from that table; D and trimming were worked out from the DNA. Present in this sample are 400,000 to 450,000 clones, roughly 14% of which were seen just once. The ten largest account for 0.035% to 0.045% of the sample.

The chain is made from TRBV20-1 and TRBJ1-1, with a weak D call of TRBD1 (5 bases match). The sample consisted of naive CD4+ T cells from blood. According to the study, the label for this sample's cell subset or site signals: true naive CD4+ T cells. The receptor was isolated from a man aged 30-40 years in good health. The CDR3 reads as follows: CSARARGWAFF. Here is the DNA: TGCAGTGCTAGAGCTAGGGGTTGGGCTTTCTTT.